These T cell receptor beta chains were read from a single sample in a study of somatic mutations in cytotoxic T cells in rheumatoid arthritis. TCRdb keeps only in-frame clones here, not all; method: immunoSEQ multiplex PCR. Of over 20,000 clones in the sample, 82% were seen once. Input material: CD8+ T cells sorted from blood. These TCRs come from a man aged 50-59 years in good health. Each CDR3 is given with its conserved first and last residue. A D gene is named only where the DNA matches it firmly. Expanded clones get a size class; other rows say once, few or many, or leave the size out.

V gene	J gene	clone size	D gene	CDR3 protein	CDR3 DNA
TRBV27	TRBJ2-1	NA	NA	CASSPIKRSNEQFF	TGTGCCAGCAGCCCCATCAAGCGGAGCAATGAGCAGTTCTTC
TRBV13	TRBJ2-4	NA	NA	CASSRTPGKAKNIQYF	TGTGCCAGCAGCCGAACGCCCGGGAAAGCCAAAAACATTCAGTACTTC
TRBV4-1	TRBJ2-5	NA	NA	CASSQDPGAKTQYF	TGCGCCAGCAGCCAAGATCCGGGGGCGAAGACCCAGTACTTC
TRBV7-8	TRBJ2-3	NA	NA	CASSHTSLDTQYF	TGTGCCAGCAGCCACACTAGCCTGGATACGCAGTATTTT
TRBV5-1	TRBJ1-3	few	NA	CASSPGRISGNTIYF	TGCGCCAGCAGCCCGGGACGGATCTCTGGAAACACCATATATTTT
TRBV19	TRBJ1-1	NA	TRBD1	CASTSLRDRSLNTEAFF	TGTGCCAGTACTAGCCTCCGGGACAGGTCTCTGAACACTGAAGCTTTCTTT
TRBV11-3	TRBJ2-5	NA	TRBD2	CASSLDSTGGEETQYF	TGTGCCAGCAGCTTAGATTCCACGGGAGGGGAGGAGACCCAGTACTTC
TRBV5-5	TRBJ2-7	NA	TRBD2	CASSFQTSGTYEQYF	TGTGCCAGCAGCTTTCAGACTAGCGGAACCTACGAGCAGTACTTC
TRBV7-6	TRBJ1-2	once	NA	CASSLQVGGGNYGYTF	TGTGCCAGCAGCTTACAGGTGGGGGGAGGGAACTATGGCTACACCTTC
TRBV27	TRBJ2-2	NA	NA	CASSLSAGTGELFF	TGTGCCAGCAGTTTATCGGCGGGGACCGGGGAGCTGTTTTTT
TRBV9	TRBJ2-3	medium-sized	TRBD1	CASKGTGSTDTQYF	TGTGCCAGCAAGGGGACAGGAAGCACAGATACGCAGTATTTT
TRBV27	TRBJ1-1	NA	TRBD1	CASSLQGAPTEAFF	TGTGCCAGCAGTTTGCAGGGGGCGCCGACTGAAGCTTTCTTT
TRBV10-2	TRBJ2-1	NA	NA	CASRDAGPYNEQFF	TGCGCCAGCAGGGATGCGGGCCCCTACAATGAGCAGTTCTTC
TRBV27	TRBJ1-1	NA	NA	CASSLSPGGTTEAFF	TGTGCCAGCAGTTTATCTCCGGGGGGGACCACTGAAGCTTTCTTT
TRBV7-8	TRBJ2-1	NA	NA	CASSLARGIGSYNEQFF	TGTGCCAGCAGCTTAGCCCGCGGGATCGGCTCCTACAATGAGCAGTTCTTC
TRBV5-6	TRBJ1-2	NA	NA	CASSLDLANYGYTF	TGTGCCAGCAGCTTAGACTTAGCTAACTATGGCTACACCTTC
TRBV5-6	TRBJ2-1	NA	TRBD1	CASSGTGEHSASSYNEQFF	TGTGCCAGCAGCGGGACAGGGGAGCATAGCGCCAGCTCCTACAATGAGCAGTTCTTC
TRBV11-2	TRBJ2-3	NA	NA	CASSSGTQYF	TGTGCCAGCAGCTCGGGGACGCAGTATTTT
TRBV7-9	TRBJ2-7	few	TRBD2	CASSFLAGYEQYF	TGTGCCAGCAGCTTTCTAGCGGGGTACGAGCAGTACTTC
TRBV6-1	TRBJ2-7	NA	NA	CASSDSTGLYEQYF	TGTGCCAGCAGTGATTCCACAGGACTCTACGAGCAGTACTTC
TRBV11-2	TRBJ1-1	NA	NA	CASSLSSIGRPLSDVAFF	TGTGCCAGCAGCTTAAGTAGTATCGGCAGGCCCTTGAGTGATGTGGCTTTCTTT
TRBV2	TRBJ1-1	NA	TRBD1	CASSGPGGQAEAFF	TGTGCCAGCAGTGGGCCAGGGGGGCAGGCTGAAGCTTTCTTT
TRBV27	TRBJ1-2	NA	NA	CASSLSGNGYTF	TGTGCCAGCAGTTTATCGGGCAATGGCTACACCTTC
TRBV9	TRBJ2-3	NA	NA	CASTRRPSTDTQYF	TGTGCCAGCACTAGGCGGCCAAGCACAGATACGCAGTATTTT
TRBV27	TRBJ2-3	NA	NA	CASSLSTPWGGRTDTQYF	TGTGCCAGCAGTTTATCGACTCCTTGGGGCGGTCGCACAGATACGCAGTATTTT
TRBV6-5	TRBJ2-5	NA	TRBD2	CASSPGLAGIETQYF	TGTGCCAGCAGTCCAGGACTAGCGGGAATAGAGACCCAGTACTTC
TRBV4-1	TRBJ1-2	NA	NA	CASSQDGGRGFGYTF	TGCGCCAGCAGCCAAGATGGAGGCAGGGGATTTGGCTACACCTTC
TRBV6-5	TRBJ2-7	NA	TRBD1	CASSYGTGGYEQYF	TGTGCCAGCAGTTACGGGACAGGGGGCTACGAGCAGTACTTC
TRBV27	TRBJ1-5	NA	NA	CASRPFGNQPQHF	TGTGCCAGCAGACCCTTTGGGAATCAGCCCCAGCATTTT
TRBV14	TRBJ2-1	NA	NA	CASSQDRGDEQFF	TGTGCCAGCAGCCAAGATAGAGGGGATGAGCAGTTCTTC
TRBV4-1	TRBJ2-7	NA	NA	CASSQEAWGSSYEQYF	TGCGCCAGCAGCCAAGAAGCCTGGGGCAGCTCCTACGAGCAGTACTTC
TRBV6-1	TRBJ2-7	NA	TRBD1	CASSEATGGFSEQYF	TGTGCCAGCAGTGAAGCCACAGGGGGATTCTCCGAGCAGTACTTC
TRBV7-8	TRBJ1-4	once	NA	CASSTRHQTVTKLFF	TGTGCCAGCAGCACCCGGCATCAGACGGTGACTAAACTGTTTTTT
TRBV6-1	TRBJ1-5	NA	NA	CASLTGGWDQPQHF	TGTGCCAGCCTAACTGGGGGGTGGGATCAGCCCCAGCATTTT
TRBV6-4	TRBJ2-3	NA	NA	CASSDESGSSTDTQYF	TGTGCCAGCAGTGATGAATCAGGGTCGAGCACAGATACGCAGTATTTT
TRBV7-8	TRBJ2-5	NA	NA	CASSLRTAQETQYF	TGTGCCAGCAGTCTCCGCACAGCCCAAGAGACCCAGTACTTC
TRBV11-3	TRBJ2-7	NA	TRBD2	CASSFRAGGFQYF	TGTGCCAGCAGCTTTCGGGCGGGAGGATTTCAGTACTTC
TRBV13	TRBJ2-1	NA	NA	CASTPSGPPRNEQFF	TGTGCCAGCACCCCTTCGGGGCCCCCGAGGAATGAGCAGTTCTTC
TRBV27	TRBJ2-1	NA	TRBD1	CASSLGTGGTNEQFF	TGTGCCAGCAGTTTGGGGACAGGGGGGACGAATGAGCAGTTCTTC
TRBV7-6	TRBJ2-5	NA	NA	CASSLGGSRETQYF	TGTGCCAGCAGCTTAGGAGGGAGTCGAGAGACCCAGTACTTC
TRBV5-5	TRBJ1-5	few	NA	CASSWDLGGNQPQHF	TGTGCCAGCAGCTGGGACCTTGGAGGCAATCAGCCCCAGCATTTT
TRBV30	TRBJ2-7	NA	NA	CAWSPSYEQYF	TGTGCCTGGAGTCCCTCCTACGAGCAGTACTTC